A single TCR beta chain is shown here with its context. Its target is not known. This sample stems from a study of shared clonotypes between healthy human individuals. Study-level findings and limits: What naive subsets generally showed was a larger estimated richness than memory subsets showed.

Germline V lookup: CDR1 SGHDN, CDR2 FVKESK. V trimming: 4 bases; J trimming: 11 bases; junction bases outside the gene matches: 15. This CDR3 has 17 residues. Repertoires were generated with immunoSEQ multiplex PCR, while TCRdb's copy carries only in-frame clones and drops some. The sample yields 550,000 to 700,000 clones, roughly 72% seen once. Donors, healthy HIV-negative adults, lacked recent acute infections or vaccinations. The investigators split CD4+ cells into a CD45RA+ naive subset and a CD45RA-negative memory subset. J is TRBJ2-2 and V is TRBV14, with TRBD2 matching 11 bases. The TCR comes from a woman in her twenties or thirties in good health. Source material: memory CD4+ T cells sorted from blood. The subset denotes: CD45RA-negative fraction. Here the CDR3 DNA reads TGTGCCAGCAGCCCTCCAGGGACTAGCGGACGACCTACTGAGCTGTTTTTT. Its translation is CASSPPGTSGRPTELFF.